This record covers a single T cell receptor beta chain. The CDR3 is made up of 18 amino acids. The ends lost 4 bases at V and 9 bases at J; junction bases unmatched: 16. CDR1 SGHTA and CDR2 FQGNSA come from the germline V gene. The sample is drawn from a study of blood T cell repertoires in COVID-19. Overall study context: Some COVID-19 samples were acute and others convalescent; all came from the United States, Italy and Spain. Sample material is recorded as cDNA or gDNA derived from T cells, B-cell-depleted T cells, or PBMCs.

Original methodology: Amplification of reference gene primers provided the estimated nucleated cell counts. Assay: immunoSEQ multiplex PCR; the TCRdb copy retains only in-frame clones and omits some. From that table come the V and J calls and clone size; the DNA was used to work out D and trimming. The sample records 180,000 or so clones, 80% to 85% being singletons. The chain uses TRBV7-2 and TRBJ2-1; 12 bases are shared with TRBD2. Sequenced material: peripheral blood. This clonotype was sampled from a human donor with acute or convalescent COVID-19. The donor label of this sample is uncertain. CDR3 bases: TGTGCCAGCAGCTCCAGAAGGGCGCCGGGACTAGCGGGTTTTGAGCAGTTCTTC. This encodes CASSSRRAPGLAGFEQFF. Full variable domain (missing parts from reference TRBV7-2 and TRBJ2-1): GAGVSQSPSNKVTEKGKDVELRCDPISGHTALYWYRQSLGQGLEFLIYFQGNSAPDKSGLPSDRFSAERTGGSVSTLTIQRTQQEDSAVYLCASSSRRAPGLAGFEQFFGPGTRLTVL.